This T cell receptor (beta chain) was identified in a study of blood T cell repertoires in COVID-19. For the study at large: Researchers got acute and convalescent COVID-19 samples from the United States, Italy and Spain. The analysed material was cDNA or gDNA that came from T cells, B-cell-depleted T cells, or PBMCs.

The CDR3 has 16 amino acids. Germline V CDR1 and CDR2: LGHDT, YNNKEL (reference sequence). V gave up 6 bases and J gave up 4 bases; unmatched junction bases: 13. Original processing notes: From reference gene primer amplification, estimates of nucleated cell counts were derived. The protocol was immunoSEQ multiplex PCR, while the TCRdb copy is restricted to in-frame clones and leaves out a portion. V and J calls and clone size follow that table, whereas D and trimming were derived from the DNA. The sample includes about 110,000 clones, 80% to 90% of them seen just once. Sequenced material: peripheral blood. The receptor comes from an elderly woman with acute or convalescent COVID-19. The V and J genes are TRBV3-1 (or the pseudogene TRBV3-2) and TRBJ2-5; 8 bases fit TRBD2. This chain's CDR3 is CASRHSGLAGRETQYF. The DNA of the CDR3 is TGTGCCAGCAGACACTCGGGGCTAGCGGGTCGAGAGACCCAGTACTTC.